These T cell receptor beta chains were read from a single sample in a study of blood T cell repertoires in COVID-19. The data were produced by immunoSEQ multiplex PCR, yet TCRdb's version contains in-frame clones alone and is incomplete. Among 65,000 to 90,000 clones listed, 88% were seen once. The sample was peripheral blood. The receptor source for this set is a human donor in a cohort sampled during active COVID-19. Both conserved end residues are part of each CDR3. A D gene is named only where the DNA matches it firmly. Only part of the rows carry a size: once, few, many, or a class if the clone is expanded.

>NA|TRBJ2-7|TRBV5-6|NA
TGTGCCAGCAGCCTAAAGAGCTCCTACGAGCAGTACTTC
CASSLKSSYEQYF
>NA|TRBJ2-5|TRBV11-2|TRBD1
TGTGCCAGCAGCAGACAGGGACAGGGGGCGGGAAAGACCCAGTACTTC
CASSRQGQGAGKTQYF
>NA|TRBJ2-7|TRBV7-2|TRBD2
TGTGCCAGCAGCTTCGCCAGCGGGGGTACCTACGAGCAGTACTTC
CASSFASGGTYEQYF
>NA|TRBJ1-6|TRBV19|TRBD1
TGTGCCAGTAGTAGCGCACAGGGGGATTGGTCACCCCTCCACTTT
CASSSAQGDWSPLHF
>NA|TRBJ2-1|TRBV11-2|TRBD2
TGTGCCAGCAGCTTAGGACTCAGCGGGAGTACCTACAATGAGCAGTTCTTC
CASSLGLSGSTYNEQFF
>few|TRBJ2-7|TRBV5-4|TRBD1
TGTGCCAGCAGCTGGACAGGGTCGGGCGAGCAGTACTTC
CASSWTGSGEQYF
>NA|TRBJ2-7|TRBV13|TRBD2
TGTGCCAGCAGCTTAAGGCCAACTAGCGGGGGAGGTGAGCAGTACTTC
CASSLRPTSGGGEQYF
>NA|TRBJ2-7|TRBV6-2/TRBV6-3|TRBD2
TGTGCCAGCAGCTCTCCGGGGACTAGCGGGGGCCCCATGCAGTACTTC
CASSSPGTSGGPMQYF
>NA|TRBJ1-4|TRBV11-2|NA
TGTGCCAGCAGCTTACTCCCTGCAACTAATGAAAAACTGTTTTTT
CASSLLPATNEKLFF
>few|TRBJ1-1|TRBV6-2/TRBV6-3|TRBD1
TGTGCCAGCAGTTACCCGCAGGGGGACACTGAAGCTTTCTTT
CASSYPQGDTEAFF
>NA|TRBJ1-2|TRBV25-1|TRBD1
TGTGCCAGCAGTGCCCAACCGGGACAGGGGGCGTATGGCTACACCTTC
CASSAQPGQGAYGYTF
>NA|TRBJ2-6|TRBV27|NA
TGTGCCAGCAGTTTGACTCCTCTCCCTGGGGCCAACGTCCTGACTTTC
CASSLTPLPGANVLTF
>NA|TRBJ2-3|TRBV9|NA
TGTGCCAGCAGCCCCCGTCTAGATACGCAGTATTTT
CASSPRLDTQYF
>NA|TRBJ2-3|TRBV5-4|TRBD2
TGTGCCAGCAGCACTCGAGCGGGAGGTAGCACAGATACGCAGTATTTT
CASSTRAGGSTDTQYF
>NA|TRBJ1-2|TRBV5-1|TRBD1
TGCGCCAGCAGCTTGGCCGTGGACAGGGGGGTCTATGGCTACACCTTC
CASSLAVDRGVYGYTF
>NA|TRBJ2-1|TRBV10-3|TRBD2
TGTGCCACCCTACCCGGGACTAGCGGGACTGTCTCCTACAATGAGCAGTTCTTC
CATLPGTSGTVSYNEQFF
>NA|TRBJ2-3|TRBV18|NA
TGTGCCAGCTCACCGGTGAGGGACGGGAGCACGCAGTATTTT
CASSPVRDGSTQYF
>NA|TRBJ1-2|TRBV30|NA
TGTGCCTGGAGTCCGGATGGCTACACCTTC
CAWSPDGYTF
>NA|TRBJ2-5|TRBV20-1|TRBD1
TGCAGTGCGGACAGGGGAGGGACCCAGTACTTC
CSADRGGTQYF
>once|TRBJ1-1|TRBV19|NA
TGTGCCAGTACGGAGGATATGAACACTGAAGCTTTCTTT
CASTEDMNTEAFF
>once|TRBJ1-5|TRBV19|TRBD1
TGTGCCAGTAGTACGACAGGGCAAAATCAGCCCCAGCATTTT
CASSTTGQNQPQHF
>NA|TRBJ2-7|TRBV3-1/TRBV3-2|NA
TGTGCCAGCAGCCAAGATCAAGCAAGTCCCTACGAGCAGTACTTC
CASSQDQASPYEQYF
>few|TRBJ2-3|TRBV18|NA
TGTGCCAGCTCACCATCCCCCGACGAGCGGGCCGAGGAGTATTTT
CASSPSPDERAEEYF
>NA|TRBJ1-2|TRBV7-9|NA
TGTGCCAGCAGCTTTGGCAGTGACTATGGCTACACCTTC
CASSFGSDYGYTF
>once|TRBJ2-1|TRBV11-2|NA
TGTGCCAGCAGCTTAGACCTCCAGGCGTACAATGAGCAGTTCTTC
CASSLDLQAYNEQFF
>NA|TRBJ2-3|TRBV15|NA
TGTGCCACCAGCAGAGGGACACAAAGCGGGACAGATACGCAGTATTTT
CATSRGTQSGTDTQYF
>NA|TRBJ1-1|TRBV5-1|TRBD1
TGCGCCAGCAGGGGACAGGGTTTCACTGAAGCTTTCTTT
CASRGQGFTEAFF
>NA|TRBJ2-3|TRBV2|TRBD2
TGTGCCACTTTGAGGGGTAGCGGGAGGACAGATACGCAGTATTTT
CATLRGSGRTDTQYF
>NA|TRBJ1-2|TRBV6-5|NA
TGTGCCAGCAGTCCGACTCCTGGCGCTAACTATGGCTACACCTTC
CASSPTPGANYGYTF
>NA|TRBJ1-2|TRBV27|NA
TGTGCCAGCAGTGCCCGCGGGGTCCTAGTAAATGGCTACACCTTC
CASSARGVLVNGYTF
>NA|TRBJ2-7|TRBV30|NA
TGTGCCTGGAGGGGACGAGGTATGGGAGGTCCCTACGAGCAGTACTTC
CAWRGRGMGGPYEQYF
>NA|TRBJ2-7|TRBV7-2|NA
TGTGCCAGCAGCAGGGGGGGCGGAGTCTCCTACGAGCAGTACTTC
CASSRGGGVSYEQYF
>few|TRBJ1-6|TRBV7-2|TRBD1
TGTGCCAGCAGCCCGGACAGGAACCTCTATAATTCACCCCTCCACTTT
CASSPDRNLYNSPLHF
>once|TRBJ1-1|TRBV9|TRBD1
TGTGCCAGCAGCGTAGCGCCAGGGGGTAGCACTGAAGCTTTCTTT
CASSVAPGGSTEAFF
>NA|TRBJ2-1|TRBV11-3|TRBD2
TGTGCCAGCAGCTTAACTAGCGGCTACAATGAGCAGTTCTTC
CASSLTSGYNEQFF
>NA|TRBJ2-7|TRBV7-9|NA
TGTGCCAGCAGCTTAGTTCAGGTCTGGCACGAGCAGTACTTC
CASSLVQVWHEQYF
>NA|TRBJ1-2|TRBV14|NA
TGTGCCAGCAGCCCCCTGGAACAACTATGGAGCTACACCTTC
CASSPLEQLWSYTF
>NA|TRBJ2-1|TRBV7-2|NA
TGTGCCAGCAGCTTTTCGGGCAATGAGCAGTTCTTC
CASSFSGNEQFF
>NA|TRBJ2-7|TRBV3-1/TRBV3-2|TRBD1
TGTGCCAGCAGCCCCCTCCTTCGACAGGGCCAGGAGAGTGGGCAGTACTTC
CASSPLLRQGQESGQYF
>NA|TRBJ2-7|TRBV5-1|NA
TGCGCCAGCAGCCGGGGGTCGGGGAACTACGAGCAGTACTTC
CASSRGSGNYEQYF
>once|TRBJ1-2|TRBV5-8|TRBD1
TGTGCCAGCAGGGACAGGGAATCCTATGGCTACACCTTC
CASRDRESYGYTF
>NA|TRBJ1-4|TRBV2|NA
TGTGCCAGCAGGGATAGGGCGGGGAGGGTGAATGAAAAACTGTTTTTT
CASRDRAGRVNEKLFF
>NA|TRBJ1-1|TRBV7-6|TRBD1
TGTGCCAGCAGCTTAAGCGGACAGGGGGGGACTGAAGCTTTCTTT
CASSLSGQGGTEAFF
>NA|TRBJ2-5|TRBV29-1|NA
TGCAGCGTTGGAGGTGGGGCCGAGACCCAGTACTTC
CSVGGGAETQYF
>NA|TRBJ1-1|TRBV2|TRBD1
TGTGCCAGCTCCGAGGGACAGAGCATGAACACTGAAGCTTTCTTT
CASSEGQSMNTEAFF
>NA|TRBJ2-3|TRBV6-6|TRBD2
TGTGCCAGCAGGTATAGCGGGGGGAGCACAGATACGCAGTATTTT
CASRYSGGSTDTQYF
>once|TRBJ2-3|TRBV9|TRBD2
TGTGCCAGCTCCCAATCAGCGGGGGCCGGGGCAGATACGCAGTATTTT
CASSQSAGAGADTQYF
>NA|TRBJ1-1|TRBV6-5|NA
TGTGCCAGCAGCCGAACCTCGCCCCTAAACACTGAAGCTTTCTTT
CASSRTSPLNTEAFF